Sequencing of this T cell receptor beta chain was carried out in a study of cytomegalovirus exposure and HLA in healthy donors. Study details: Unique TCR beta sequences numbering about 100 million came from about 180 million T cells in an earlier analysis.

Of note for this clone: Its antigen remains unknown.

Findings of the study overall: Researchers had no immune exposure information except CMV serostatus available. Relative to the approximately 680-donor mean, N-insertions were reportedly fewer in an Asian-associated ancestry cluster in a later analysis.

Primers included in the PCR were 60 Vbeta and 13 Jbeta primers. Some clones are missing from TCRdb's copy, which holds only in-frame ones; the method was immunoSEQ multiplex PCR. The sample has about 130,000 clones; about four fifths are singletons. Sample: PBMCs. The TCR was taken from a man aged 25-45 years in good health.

The CDR3 nucleotides are TGCGCCAGCAGCCTGAGCGCCGGGACTGGGACCTACGAGCAGTACTTC. It codes for CASSLSAGTGTYEQYF. This sequence joins TRBV4-3 and TRBJ2-7; possibly TRBD2 for D (6 bases). The CDR3 consists of 16 residues. Germline V gene sequence: CDR1 LGHNA, CDR2 YSLEER. Trimming cost V 4 bases and J 2 bases, with 18 bases left between them.